The 27 T cell receptor beta chains listed next were all sequenced from one sample in a study of blood T cell repertoires in COVID-19. The protocol was immunoSEQ multiplex PCR, while the TCRdb copy is restricted to in-frame clones and leaves out a portion. The table lists under 300,000 clones, around 84% of them singletons. Sequencing used PBMCs or T cells enriched from blood (not recorded which). Every receptor here comes from a woman aged 50 to 60 who had recovered from COVID-19.

The chain has TRBV3-1 (or the pseudogene TRBV3-2) and TRBJ2-1, with unresolved D. Trimming took 0 bases from V and 9 from J, leaving 6 bases between them. From germline, CDR1 is LGHDT and CDR2 YNNKEL (reference sequence). This CDR3 has 12 amino acids. The CDR3 here is CASSQDPGEQFF. In nucleotides, the CDR3 is TGTGCCAGCAGCCAAGATCCCGGTGAGCAGTTCTTC.

The chain uses TRBV27 and TRBJ2-1, with 8 nucleotides matching TRBD2. Germline-derived CDR1 and CDR2 are MNHEY and SMNVEV (reference sequence). V lost 2 bases and J lost 7; bases outside the gene matches: 10. This CDR3 has 16 residues. In DNA, the CDR3 is TGTGCCAGCAGTTTAACCTCCGGGACTAGTTCTAATGAGCAGTTCTTC. Translating it yields CASSLTSGTSSNEQFF.

The chain is built from TRBV28 and TRBJ1-2; 8 bases align to TRBD1. The ends lost 10 bases at V and 4 bases at J; junction bases unmatched: 5. CDR1 MDHEN and CDR2 SYDVKM come from the germline V gene. The CDR3 has 12 amino acids. The CDR3 DNA sequence: TGTGCCACGACGGACAGGGTCTATGGCTACACCTTC. Protein: CATTDRVYGYTF.

The count of this clone is one. The V gene is TRBV30, the J gene TRBJ2-7, with D perhaps TRBD2 (6 bases). The V gene lost 3 bases and the J gene lost 3 bases, with 15 bases spanning the gap. CDR1 GTSNPN and CDR2 SVGIG come from the germline V gene (reference sequence). The CDR3 has 14 amino acids. The DNA for the CDR3 is TGTGCCTGGAGATCCGGGAGTGAGGTCTACGAGCAGTACTTC. Protein: CAWRSGSEVYEQYF.

This chain uses TRBV28 with TRBJ1-2; possible D gene TRBD1, 5 bases. Germline V gene lookup returns CDR1 MDHEN and CDR2 SYDVKM. V was cut by 6 bases and J by 6 bases, with 20 bases left in between. The CDR3 extends over 15 amino acids. The CDR3 bases are TGTGCCAGCAGCCTCCCACACAGGATTCAAAATGGCTACACCTTC. Protein: CASSLPHRIQNGYTF.

This clone was picked up one time. The CDR3 region is CASSTGVRETQYF. CDR3 DNA sequence: TGTGCCAGCAGTACAGGGGTCAGGGAGACCCAGTACTTC. The chain carries TRBV12-3 or TRBV12-4 and TRBJ2-5; 7 nucleotides align to TRBD1. The CDR3 has 13 residues. Unmatched junction bases numbered 5, after V lost 5 bases and J lost 5 bases.

This chain links TRBV10-3 with TRBJ2-1; 10 bases are a match to TRBD2. Germline V gene sequence: CDR1 ENHRY, CDR2 SYGVKD. The CDR3 is made up of 13 amino acids. V trimming: 9 bases; J trimming: 7 bases; junction bases outside the gene matches: 6. CDR3 DNA: TGTGCCATAGCTAGCGGGAGTTTTAATGAGCAGTTCTTC. It codes for CAIASGSFNEQFF.

The chain carries TRBV19 and TRBJ2-7; D may be TRBD1 (5 bases). CDR3 length: 12 amino acids. Trimming removed 10 bases from V and 3 bases from J, with 13 bases in between. Germline-derived CDR1 and CDR2 are LNHDA and SQIVND (reference sequence). DNA for the CDR3: TGTGCCACGGAAAGACAGCGCTACGAGCAGTACTTC. Its translation: CATERQRYEQYF.

The genes are TRBV6-5 and TRBJ1-2, with TRBD1 matching over 8 bases. The V and J ends lost 6 bases and 0 bases, in that order; junction bases with no gene match: 3. This CDR3 comprises 14 residues. From germline, CDR1 is MNHEY and CDR2 SVGAGI. CDR3 coding DNA: TGTGCCAGCAGGGAGACAGGGGCTAACTATGGCTACACCTTC. It encodes CASRETGANYGYTF.

This chain connects TRBV28 to TRBJ2-3; TRBD2 might be the D (5 bases). The germline CDR1 and CDR2 sequences are MDHEN and SYDVKM. CDR3 length: 11 residues. The V gene lost 7 bases and the J gene lost 8 bases, with 10 bases spanning the gap. The chain's CDR3 is CASNTGGTQYF. The CDR3 bases are TGTGCCAGCAACACTGGAGGTACGCAGTATTTT.

The V call is TRBV28, the J call TRBJ2-5, with 9 bases fitting TRBD1. Germline assignment: CDR1 MDHEN and CDR2 SYDVKM. The V gene end was trimmed by 6 bases and the J gene end by 5 bases; junction bases not matched to a gene: 10. This CDR3 region has 15 residues. CDR3 region: CASSDTGGERETQYF. CDR3 nucleotide sequence: TGTGCCAGCAGCGATACAGGGGGCGAGCGGGAGACCCAGTACTTC.

CDR3 DNA sequence: TGTGCCAGCAGCATCAGCAGGGGCAGGGGAAACACCATATATTTT. It is translated as CASSISRGRGNTIYF. The V and J genes are TRBV7-2 and TRBJ1-3; a possible D gene is TRBD1 (6 bases). Germline V lookup: CDR1 SGHTA, CDR2 FQGNSA. The CDR3 contains 15 residues. The ends were cut back, 5 bases at V and 4 bases at J, with 15 bases in the middle. Complete variable domain (other parts from reference TRBV7-2 and TRBJ1-3): GAGVSQSPSNKVTEKGKDVELRCDPISGHTALYWYRQSLGQGLEFLIYFQGNSAPDKSGLPSDRFSAERTGGSVSTLTIQRTQQEDSAVYLCASSISRGRGNTIYFGEGSWLTVV.

The chain combines TRBV7-8 with TRBJ1-4; unclear D gene. The CDR3 runs 13 residues. The germline V gene has CDR1 SGHVS and CDR2 FQNEAQ. Deletions cut 8 bases from V and 6 bases from J, with 13 bases between. CDR3 in amino acids: CASSSRSDEKLFF. The CDR3 DNA follows: TGTGCCAGCTCATCCCGATCGGATGAAAAACTGTTTTTT.

This chain connects TRBV4-2 to TRBJ2-2, with D possibly TRBD1 on 6 matching bases. The length of the CDR3 is 15 residues. Germline-derived CDR1 and CDR2 are LGHNA and YNFKEQ. V lost 4 bases and J 2 bases, leaving 11 bases between the germline ends. For the CDR3, the DNA is TGTGCCAGCAGCCCACCGGACAGAAACACCGGGGAGCTGTTTTTT. Its protein product is CASSPPDRNTGELFF.

J is TRBJ2-5 and V is TRBV7-9; TRBD1 might be the D (6 bases). Germline V gives CDR1 SEHNR, CDR2 FQNEAQ (reference sequence). CDR3 length: 14 amino acids. With 5 bases removed from V and 7 bases from J, the gap between germline ends came to 17 bases. CDR3 nucleotide sequence: TGTGCCAGCAGCCCAAGGACAGCCCCGGGGACCCAGTACTTC. This gives the protein CASSPRTAPGTQYF.

This clone was counted once. The chain couples TRBV6-5 to TRBJ1-3; 7 bases line up with TRBD1. Germline CDR1 reads MNHEY; CDR2 reads SVGAGI. Trimming took 4 bases from V and 3 from J; bases not matched to a gene: 9. There are 16 residues in the CDR3. Here the CDR3 DNA reads TGTGCCAGCAGTTTGGCACAGGGGTCCATTGGAAACACCATATATTTT. Protein sequence: CASSLAQGSIGNTIYF.

The chain employs TRBV9 and TRBJ1-1; 11 nucleotides agree with TRBD1. Germline V lookup: CDR1 SGDLS, CDR2 YYNGEE. The CDR3 extends over 19 amino acids. V lost 5 bases, J lost 6 bases, and 21 bases stayed unmatched. The CDR3, as DNA: TGTGCCAGCAGTACGGGGGGAGGAGCCGGACAGGGGGCTCTCGCTGAAGCTTTCTTT. Translating it yields CASSTGGGAGQGALAEAFF.

This chain uses TRBV19 with TRBJ2-2, with TRBD1 matching 7 bases. The CDR3 has 14 amino acids. V dropped 9 bases and J dropped 7; count of bases not matched to a gene: 11. Germline V gene lookup returns CDR1 LNHDA and CDR2 SQIVND (reference sequence). CDR3 in amino acids: CASRQGFIVGELFF. In nucleotides, the CDR3 is TGTGCCAGCAGACAGGGCTTCATTGTCGGGGAGCTGTTTTTT.

The gene calls are TRBV19 and TRBJ1-2; 7 bases match TRBD1. Germline CDR1 is LNHDA and CDR2 is SQIVND (reference sequence). The V and J ends lost 4 bases and 3 bases, in that order; junction bases with no gene match: 2. CDR3 length: 13 amino acids. DNA for the CDR3: TGTGCCAGTAGTACACAGGGGTACTATGGCTACACCTTC. As protein: CASSTQGYYGYTF.

This clone was seen once. The chain couples TRBV19 to TRBJ2-7, with 7 bases lining up with TRBD1. V shed 6 bases, J shed 0 bases, and the junction held 2 bases outside the gene matches. CDR3 length equals 13 residues. CDR1 and CDR2 from the germline V gene are LNHDA and SQIVND (reference sequence). The CDR3 DNA follows: TGTGCCAGTAGGGGACAGAGCTCCTACGAGCAGTACTTC. This gives the protein CASRGQSSYEQYF.

The gene calls are TRBV5-1 and TRBJ2-3; 7 bases agree with TRBD2. J lost 1 base, V lost 0 bases, and 5 bases had no gene match. Per the germline V gene, CDR1 is SGHRS and CDR2 is YFSETQ. The CDR3 totals 16 residues. The CDR3 DNA reads TGCGCCAGCAGCTTGGATTCCACTAGCGGCACAGATACGCAGTATTTT. It specifies CASSLDSTSGTDTQYF.

For the CDR3, the DNA is TGTGCCAGCAGCCAAGTACAGACCACTGAAGCTTTCTTT. Protein: CASSQVQTTEAFF. This chain joins TRBV3-1 (or the pseudogene TRBV3-2) and TRBJ1-1, with D unresolved. Deletions cut 1 base from V and 4 bases from J, with 7 bases between. CDR3 length equals 13 residues. Germline V gene data show CDR1 as LGHDT and CDR2 as YNNKEL (reference sequence).

The genes are TRBV5-1 and TRBJ2-3, with 9 bases identical to TRBD1. Trimming at V came to 4 bases and at J to 6 bases, leaving 12 bases not matched to a gene. The germline V gene encodes CDR1 SGHRS and CDR2 YFSETQ. The CDR3 loop spans 16 amino acids. The CDR3 nucleotides read TGCGCCAGCAGCCCGGGGGATGGGACAGGGCGCGATACGCAGTATTTT. It codes for CASSPGDGTGRDTQYF. The entire variable domain, with the rest obtained from reference TRBV5-1 and TRBJ2-3, is as follows: KAGVTQTPRYLIKTRGQQVTLSCSPISGHRSVSWYQQTPGQGLQFLFEYFSETQRNKGNFPGRFSGRQFSNSRSEMNVSTLELGDSALYLCASSPGDGTGRDTQYFGPGTRLTVL.

The chain couples TRBV27 to TRBJ2-1; 16 bases match TRBD2. CDR3 length: 19 residues. Per the germline V gene, CDR1 is MNHEY and CDR2 is SMNVEV (reference sequence). Losses at the gene ends were 5 bases for V and 2 bases for J; bases not matched to a gene: 9. The chain's CDR3 is CASSPIPGTSGRAYNEQFF. CDR3 bases: TGTGCCAGCAGTCCAATACCCGGGACTAGCGGGAGGGCCTACAATGAGCAGTTCTTC.

V and J are TRBV13 and TRBJ2-1, with D perhaps TRBD2 (6 bases). Trimming took off 8 bases at V and 4 bases at J, with 18 bases between the two ends. This CDR3 is built from 15 residues. CDR1 PRHDT and CDR2 FYEKMQ come from the germline V gene (reference sequence). The CDR3 nucleotides read TGTGCCAGCCAGGGTAGGTCGGAGGGTTACAATGAGCAGTTCTTC. Amino acid sequence: CASQGRSEGYNEQFF.

The chain is built from TRBV9 and TRBJ2-7, with 10 nucleotides matching TRBD2. Germline V gene sequence: CDR1 SGDLS, CDR2 YYNGEE. The CDR3 totals 15 residues. V shed 4 bases and J 2 bases; nucleotides not matched to a gene: 6. CDR3 loop: CASSRQAGGPYEQYF. The CDR3 DNA is TGTGCCAGCAGCCGACAAGCGGGAGGGCCCTACGAGCAGTACTTC.

The chain employs TRBV2 and TRBJ1-5, with a tentative D call TRBD1 (5 bases). Trimming stripped 2 bases from V and 6 bases from J, with 11 bases between. This CDR3 spans 14 amino acids. CDR1 and CDR2 from the germline V gene are SNHLY and FYNNEI. CDR3 region: CASSELGGGQPQHF. CDR3 bases: TGTGCCAGCAGTGAATTGGGGGGGGGTCAGCCCCAGCATTTT.